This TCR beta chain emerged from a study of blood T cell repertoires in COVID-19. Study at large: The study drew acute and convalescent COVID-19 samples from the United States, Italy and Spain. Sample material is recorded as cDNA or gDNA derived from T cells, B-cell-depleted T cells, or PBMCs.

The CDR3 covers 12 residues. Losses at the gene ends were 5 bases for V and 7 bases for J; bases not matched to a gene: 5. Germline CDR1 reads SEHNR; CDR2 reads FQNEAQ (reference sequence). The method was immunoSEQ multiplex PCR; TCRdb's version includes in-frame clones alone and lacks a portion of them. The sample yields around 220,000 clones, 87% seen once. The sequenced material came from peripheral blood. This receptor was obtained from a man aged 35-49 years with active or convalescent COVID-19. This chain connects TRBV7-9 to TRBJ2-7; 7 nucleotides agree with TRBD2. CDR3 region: CASSLTAGEQYF. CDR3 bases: TGTGCCAGCAGCCTAACAGCGGGGGAGCAGTACTTC.